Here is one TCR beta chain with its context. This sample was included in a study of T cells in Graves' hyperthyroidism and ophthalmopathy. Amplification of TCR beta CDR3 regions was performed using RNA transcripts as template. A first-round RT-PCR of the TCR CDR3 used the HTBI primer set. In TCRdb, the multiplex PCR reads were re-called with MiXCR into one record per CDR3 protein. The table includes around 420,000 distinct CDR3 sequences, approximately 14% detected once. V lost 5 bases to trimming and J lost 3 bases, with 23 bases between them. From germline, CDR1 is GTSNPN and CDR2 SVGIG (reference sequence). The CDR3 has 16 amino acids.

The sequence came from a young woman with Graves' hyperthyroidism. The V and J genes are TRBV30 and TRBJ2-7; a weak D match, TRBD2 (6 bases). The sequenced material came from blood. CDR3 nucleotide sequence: TGTGCCTGGGAGGGTCGGCGGGGCTTAGCCATCTACGAGCAGTACTTC. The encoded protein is CAWEGRRGLAIYEQYF. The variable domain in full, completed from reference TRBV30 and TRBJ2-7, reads SQTIHQWPATLVQPVGSPLSLECTVEGTSNPNLYWYRQAAGRGLQLLFYSVGIGQISSEVPQNLSASRPQDRQFILSSKKLLLSDSGFYLCAWEGRRGLAIYEQYFGPGTRLTVT.